The 3 T cell receptor beta chains below come from one sample, sequenced in a study of PD-L1 blockade in urothelial cancer. The protocol was immunoSEQ multiplex PCR, while the TCRdb copy is restricted to in-frame clones and leaves out a portion. The profile covers tens of thousands of clones, with around 79% appearing a single time and 10% taken by the ten largest. Indicated time point: pretreatment peripheral blood. The specimen was PBMCs, collected around atezolizumab (anti-PD-L1) treatment. The receptors come from a man between 65 and 79 years old with urothelial cancer.

This chain joins TRBV11-2 and TRBJ2-7; TRBD1 might be the D (5 bases). V was shortened by 3 bases and J by 1 base, with 7 bases between the two germline ends. The CDR3 is 13 amino acids. Germline loops: CDR1 SGHAT, CDR2 FQNNGV. CDR3 DNA: TGTGCCAGCAGCTTTTCAGGGTCCTACGAGCAGTACTTC. Translation gives CASSFSGSYEQYF.

V and J are TRBV5-1 and TRBJ1-4; D gene uncertain. Per germline, CDR1 SGHRS and CDR2 YFSETQ. Deletions cut 2 bases from V and 7 bases from J, with 15 bases between. This CDR3 contains 15 residues. Written as DNA, the CDR3 is TGCGCCAGCAGCTTTACAAGCGGCGGTAGTGAAAAACTGTTTTTT. Amino acids: CASSFTSGGSEKLFF.

In this sample, this clone turned up a few times. The rearrangement joins TRBV4-2 to TRBJ1-1; D might be TRBD1 (5 bases). Between the trimmed V and J ends, which lost 4 bases and 8 bases, there was a span of 17 bases. Germline V gene data show CDR1 as LGHNA and CDR2 as YNFKEQ. This CDR3 is built from 14 residues. CDR3 nucleotides: TGTGCCAGCAGCCCTCCGGGACTATTTGGGGAAGCTTTCTTT. It translates to CASSPPGLFGEAFF.